This record looks at one TCR beta chain sequence and its context. Its specificity is not known. The record originates from a study of T cell responses to AZD1222 COVID-19 vaccine. Broader study findings: Samples come after the peak T cell response, not at day 14. Once two AZD1222 doses were given, Spike-specific TCR breadth and depth went up. The study identified only 6 or 7 AZD1222 recipients as seropositive at baseline.

CDR1 and CDR2 (germline): KGHSH, LQKENI. Trimming cost V 3 bases and J 0 bases, with 6 bases left between them. The CDR3 covers 13 residues. The method was immunoSEQ multiplex PCR; TCRdb's version includes in-frame clones alone and lacks a portion of them. The sample has 95,000 to 150,000 clones; approximately 89% are singletons. This specimen was peripheral blood, taken on day 0 of AZD1222 vaccination. The chain combines TRBV18 with TRBJ2-7; no clear D gene. This TCR was recovered from an adult in good health. The CDR3 DNA reads TGTGCCAGCTCACCCCAGAGCTCCTACGAGCAGTACTTC. It yields the protein CASSPQSSYEQYF.